This entry describes one T cell receptor beta chain. Its antigen is as yet unknown. The CDR3 extends 3 residues past the end of the read, so its final part is completed from the germline J gene. This sample was taken from a study of T cells in women clearing cervical HPV infection. Overall study: Case blood drawn at lesion detection; control blood after infection cleared. For cases, blood was sampled a median about 160 days after lesion detection, interquartile range roughly 80 to 200 days.

Study-level findings and limits: Controls had more TRBV6-7 (about 0.16%) than cases (about 0.11%).

Clones were sequenced by immunoSEQ multiplex PCR, and TCRdb holds only the in-frame ones, with some missing. The listing records about 31,000 clones. Germline values: CDR1 SGHRS, CDR2 YFSETQ. The CDR3 has 13 residues. Trimming removed 2 bases from V and 4 bases from J, with 8 bases in between. The chain links TRBV5-1 to TRBJ2-3; a possible D gene is TRBD2 (6 bases). The TCR sequence derives from a woman between 18 and 75 years old with a cervical HPV16 infection that either progressed to CIN3+ or cleared (not recorded which). Material for sequencing was blood buffy coat. The CDR3 spells CASSFTSPDTQYF. CDR3 DNA, as far as it was read: TGCGCCAGCAGCTTTACTAGCCCAGATACG.